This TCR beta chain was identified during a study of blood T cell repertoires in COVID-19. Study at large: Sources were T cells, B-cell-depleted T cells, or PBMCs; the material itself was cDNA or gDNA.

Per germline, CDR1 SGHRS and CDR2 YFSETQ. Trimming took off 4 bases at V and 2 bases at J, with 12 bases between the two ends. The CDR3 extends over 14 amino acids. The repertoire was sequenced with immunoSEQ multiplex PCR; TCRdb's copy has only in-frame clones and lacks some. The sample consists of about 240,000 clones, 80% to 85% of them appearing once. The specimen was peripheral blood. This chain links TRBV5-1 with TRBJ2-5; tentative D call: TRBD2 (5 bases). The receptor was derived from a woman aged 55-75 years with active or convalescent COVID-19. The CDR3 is CASSPAVAQETQYF. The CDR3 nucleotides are TGCGCCAGCAGCCCCGCGGTAGCGCAAGAGACCCAGTACTTC.